The 18 T cell receptor beta chains presented below share a single source sample, sequenced in a study of cytomegalovirus exposure and HLA in healthy donors. TCRdb's copy holds only in-frame clones and misses some; the assay was immunoSEQ multiplex PCR. The top ten clones hold about 1.2% of a sample with some 240,000 clones, 86% of them seen once. The material sequenced was PBMCs. These receptors all stem from a young woman in good health and CMV-seropositive.

The genes are TRBV25-1 and TRBJ2-3, with TRBD2 matching 11 bases. Per germline, CDR1 MGHDK and CDR2 SYGVNS. Losses at the gene ends were 4 bases for V and 0 bases for J; bases not matched to a gene: 3. This CDR3 has 16 residues. This chain's CDR3 is CASSGVAGGSTDTQYF. The DNA for the CDR3 is TGTGCCAGCAGTGGAGTAGCGGGAGGGAGCACAGATACGCAGTATTTT. Complete variable domain (other parts from reference TRBV25-1 and TRBJ2-3): EADIYQTPRYLVIGTGKKITLECSQTMGHDKMYWYQQDPGMELHLIHYSYGVNSTEKGDLSSESTVSRIRTEHFPLTLESARPSHTSQYLCASSGVAGGSTDTQYFGPGTRLTVL.

The genes are TRBV6-1 and TRBJ2-7; no definite D call. V was cut by 5 bases and J by 3 bases, with 11 bases left in between. The germline gives CDR1 MNHNS, CDR2 SASEGT. This CDR3 is 13 amino acids long. CDR3 amino acids: CASSSKNGYEQYF. Written as DNA, the CDR3 is TGTGCCAGCAGTTCAAAGAACGGCTACGAGCAGTACTTC.

The chain combines TRBV13 with TRBJ2-7; no clear D gene. Germline CDR1 and CDR2: PRHDT and FYEKMQ (reference sequence). V lost 0 bases to trimming and J lost 2 bases, with 14 bases between them. This CDR3 spans 16 amino acids. The CDR3 nucleotides read TGTGCCAGCAGCTTAGGTCCTCGGGTGAGCACCTACGAGCAGTACTTC. Its protein is CASSLGPRVSTYEQYF.

The J gene is TRBJ2-1, the V gene TRBV2; TRBD1 agrees at 8 bases. The CDR3 spans 14 residues. Losses at the gene ends were 7 bases for V and 9 bases for J; bases not matched to a gene: 11. The germline CDR1 and CDR2 sequences are SNHLY and FYNNEI. CDR3 protein: CASITTGAGAEQFF. The CDR3 bases are TGTGCCAGCATCACGACAGGGGCTGGCGCTGAGCAGTTCTTC.

The J gene is TRBJ1-2, the V gene TRBV30; D possibly corresponds to TRBD1 (5 bases). The CDR3 has 11 residues. The germline gives CDR1 GTSNPN, CDR2 SVGIG (reference sequence). Between the trimmed V and J ends, which lost 2 bases and 13 bases, there was a span of 14 bases. DNA for the CDR3: TGTGCCTGGAGTCTCCCTCGGGACTCCACCTTC. Translation gives CAWSLPRDSTF.

The chain carries TRBV27 and TRBJ2-7; possible D gene TRBD1, 5 bases. The V end was cut by 3 bases, the J end by 0 bases, with 9 bases between. Germline V gene sequence: CDR1 MNHEY, CDR2 SMNVEV (reference sequence). This CDR3 is built from 14 residues. The CDR3 is CASSLTASSYEQYF. CDR3 DNA sequence: TGTGCCAGCAGTTTGACAGCCAGCTCCTACGAGCAGTACTTC.

This rearrangement joins TRBV11-2 to TRBJ1-1, with D perhaps TRBD1 (5 bases). CDR1 SGHAT and CDR2 FQNNGV come from the germline V gene. Deletions cut 1 base from V and 6 bases from J, with 9 bases between. The CDR3 extends over 13 amino acids. The CDR3 nucleotides read TGTGCCAGCAGCTTAGTAGGGGCCGCTGAAGCTTTCTTT. It is translated as CASSLVGAAEAFF.

V gene TRBV28 combines with J gene TRBJ2-7; a weak D match, TRBD2 (5 bases). The CDR3 extends over 15 amino acids. Per germline, CDR1 MDHEN and CDR2 SYDVKM. Trimming left V 5 bases short and J 2 bases short, with 16 bases between. The CDR3 here is CASSPTAGVPYEQYF. CDR3 in DNA: TGTGCCAGCAGTCCCACCGCCGGGGTGCCCTACGAGCAGTACTTC.

The chain recombines TRBV6-6 with TRBJ1-2; D is undetermined. V was clipped by 0 bases and J by 4 bases, with 12 bases between them. CDR3 size: 15 residues. Germline V CDR1 and CDR2: MNHNY, SVGAGI (reference sequence). In DNA form, the CDR3 reads TGTGCCAGCAGTTACTCCTCAGGCCTGAGCTATGGCTACACCTTC. This encodes CASSYSSGLSYGYTF.

This clone was seen only a few times. The rearrangement uses TRBV7-9 and TRBJ2-7, with TRBD1 as a possible D gene (6 bases). The CDR3 totals 13 residues. The germline CDR1 and CDR2 sequences are SEHNR and FQNEAQ (reference sequence). Deletions cut 4 bases from V and 2 bases from J, with 9 bases between. The CDR3 protein is CASSYRTAYEQYF. In DNA, the CDR3 is TGTGCCAGCAGCTACAGGACAGCCTACGAGCAGTACTTC.

This chain uses TRBV5-1 with TRBJ2-1; D is unresolved. Germline values: CDR1 SGHRS, CDR2 YFSETQ. The CDR3 contains 16 residues. The V end was cut by 0 bases, the J end by 0 bases, with 10 bases between. The CDR3 DNA is TGCGCCAGCAGCTTGGCCCACCTTAGCTCCTACAATGAGCAGTTCTTC. Translating gives CASSLAHLSSYNEQFF.

The chain has TRBV4-1 and TRBJ1-3; D gene uncertain. This CDR3 has 14 amino acids. Germline assignment: CDR1 MGHRA and CDR2 YSYEKL. Trimming pared 1 base from V and 0 bases from J, leaving 4 bases between. CDR3 nucleotides: TGCGCCAGCAGCCAAGGAGTCTCTGGAAACACCATATATTTT. Encoded protein: CASSQGVSGNTIYF.

The V and J genes are TRBV5-4 and TRBJ2-5, with TRBD2 identical over 13 bases. Unmatched junction bases numbered 3, after V lost 4 bases and J lost 3 bases. The CDR3 has 15 amino acids. Germline lookup yields CDR1 SGHNT and CDR2 YYREEE (reference sequence). CDR3 region: CASSRTSGSEETQYF. DNA for the CDR3: TGTGCCAGCAGCCGGACTAGCGGGAGTGAAGAGACCCAGTACTTC.

CDR3 sequence (DNA): TGTGCCAGCAGTTTGACTTACCGGGACAGTGGCTACACCTTC. This encodes CASSLTYRDSGYTF. The chain joins TRBV28 to TRBJ1-2; 7 nucleotides line up with TRBD1. This CDR3 is built from 14 residues. Trimming cost V 3 bases and J 7 bases; bases outside gene matches: 8. Germline V gives CDR1 MDHEN, CDR2 SYDVKM.

This clone was recorded only once. The genes are TRBV5-1 and TRBJ1-2; 7 bases match TRBD1. The CDR3 has 14 residues. From germline, CDR1 is SGHRS and CDR2 YFSETQ. V shed 4 bases and J 7 bases; nucleotides not matched to a gene: 10. The CDR3 coding sequence is TGCGCCAGCAGCCCGGACGACAGGGTGGGTGGCTACACCTTC. Translation gives CASSPDDRVGGYTF.

The genes are TRBV5-4 and TRBJ2-5; a weak D match, TRBD2 (6 bases). CDR1 SGHNT and CDR2 YYREEE come from the germline V gene (reference sequence). Trimming removed 4 bases from V and 3 bases from J, with 16 bases in between. CDR3 length: 15 residues. CDR3 sequence reads: CASSLPGSGEETQYF. CDR3 sequence (DNA): TGTGCCAGCAGCCTCCCGGGGTCGGGGGAAGAGACCCAGTACTTC.

This sequence joins TRBV19 and TRBJ1-1, with D perhaps TRBD1 (5 bases). Trimming pared 2 bases from V and 0 bases from J, leaving 10 bases between. This CDR3 spans 15 amino acids. Per the germline V gene, CDR1 is LNHDA and CDR2 is SQIVND (reference sequence). The CDR3 protein is CASSITGGMNTEAFF. The CDR3 nucleotides are TGTGCCAGTAGTATAACCGGGGGGATGAACACTGAAGCTTTCTTT.

This clone was found once. V and J are TRBV6-5 and TRBJ1-4; 7 nucleotides align to TRBD1. CDR1 is MNHEY and CDR2 is SVGAGI in the germline V gene. The V segment lost 4 bases and the J segment 5 bases; nucleotides outside the gene matches: 10. CDR3 size: 16 residues. This chain's CDR3 is CASSSIPGQHNEKLFF. The CDR3 region has the DNA TGTGCCAGCAGTTCTATACCGGGACAGCACAATGAAAAACTGTTTTTT.